A single sample is the source of the 14 T cell receptor beta chains below, sequenced in a study of blood T cell repertoires in COVID-19. Clones were read by immunoSEQ multiplex PCR, and TCRdb kept only the in-frame ones, dropping some. The table lists about 130,000 clones, roughly 90% of them singletons. The material sequenced was PBMCs or T cells enriched from blood (not recorded which). Every receptor here comes from a woman in her 50s who had recovered from COVID-19.

V gene TRBV19 combines with J gene TRBJ2-7, with D perhaps matching TRBD2 (5 bases). Trimming cost V 0 bases and J 5 bases, with 14 bases left between them. This CDR3 region has 15 residues. In germline, CDR1 is LNHDA, CDR2 SQIVND (reference sequence). CDR3 sequence: CASSIDFWTPNEQYF. CDR3 coding DNA: TGTGCCAGTAGTATAGATTTTTGGACTCCCAACGAGCAGTACTTC.

The chain combines TRBV19 with TRBJ1-2; the D is unclear. The V and J ends lost 7 bases and 0 bases respectively, with 15 bases between them. CDR1 and CDR2 from the germline V gene are LNHDA and SQIVND (reference sequence). The CDR3 is made up of 15 amino acids. CDR3 DNA sequence: TGTGCCAGTAACCCATCGTTACAGCCTAACTATGGCTACACCTTC. It yields the protein CASNPSLQPNYGYTF.

The J gene is TRBJ2-5, the V gene TRBV13; a weak D match, TRBD2 (6 bases). The CDR3 sequence is 15 residues long. Per the germline V gene, CDR1 is PRHDT and CDR2 is FYEKMQ (reference sequence). V was shortened by 0 bases and J by 7 bases, with 15 bases between the two germline ends. CDR3 nucleotides: TGTGCCAGCAGCTTAGGCGCGGGACTCTCGGGGACCCAGTACTTC. Residues: CASSLGAGLSGTQYF.

The gene calls are TRBV15 and TRBJ1-1, with TRBD1 matching over 7 bases. Germline loops: CDR1 LNHNV, CDR2 YYDKDF (reference sequence). This CDR3 is 15 amino acids long. After removal of 5 bases from V and 3 bases from J, the junction contained 9 bases not matched to a gene. The CDR3 loop is CATSPKGTDYTEAFF. In DNA form, the CDR3 reads TGTGCCACCAGCCCCAAAGGGACAGACTACACTGAAGCTTTCTTT.

The rearrangement uses TRBV7-2 and TRBJ2-1; the D gene is possibly TRBD2 (5 bases). V lost 5 bases and J lost 8, with 10 bases in between. From germline, CDR1 is SGHTA and CDR2 FQGNSA. The CDR3 has 12 amino acids. CDR3 in amino acids: CASSRPGYEQFF. CDR3 bases: TGTGCCAGCAGCCGTCCGGGGTATGAGCAGTTCTTC. The full variable domain, completed using reference TRBV7-2 and TRBJ2-1, is GAGVSQSPSNKVTEKGKDVELRCDPISGHTALYWYRQSLGQGLEFLIYFQGNSAPDKSGLPSDRFSAERTGGSVSTLTIQRTQQEDSAVYLCASSRPGYEQFFGPGTRLTVL.

The chain uses TRBV11-3 and TRBJ2-2; a weak D match, TRBD2 (7 bases). The V end lost 5 bases, the J end lost 2 bases, and 18 bases lay between the germline ends. The germline V gene has CDR1 SGHNT and CDR2 YENEEA. The CDR3 runs 17 residues. CDR3 nucleotide sequence: TGTGCCAGCAGCGTAACTTGGGGGGGCGAAAACACCGGGGAGCTGTTTTTT. Amino acids: CASSVTWGGENTGELFF.

The chain uses TRBV9 and TRBJ1-3; D is uncertain. Germline CDR1 and CDR2: SGDLS and YYNGEE. The CDR3 is 12 residues long. V shed 0 bases and J shed 8 bases, with 6 bases lying between them. The CDR3 protein is CASSVGRDTIYF. DNA for the CDR3: TGTGCCAGCAGCGTAGGACGGGACACCATATATTTT. The full variable domain, completed using reference TRBV9 and TRBJ1-3, is DSGVTQTPKHLITATGQRVTLRCSPRSGDLSVYWYQQSLDQGLQFLIQYYNGEERAKGNILERFSAQQFPDLHSELNLSSLELGDSALYFCASSVGRDTIYFGEGSWLTVV.

The rearrangement links TRBV6-2 or TRBV6-3 to TRBJ2-2; D perhaps matches TRBD1 (5 bases). Trimming stripped 5 bases from V and 3 bases from J, with 16 bases between. Germline V gene sequence: CDR1 MNHEY, CDR2 SVGEGT. The CDR3 covers 16 residues. CDR3 amino acids: CASSQLKGLDTGELFF. CDR3 coding DNA: TGTGCCAGCAGTCAGCTCAAGGGGCTTGACACCGGGGAGCTGTTTTTT.

V and J are TRBV29-1 and TRBJ1-4; perhaps TRBD1 as D (5 bases). This CDR3 spans 13 amino acids. The V end lost 7 bases, the J end lost 3 bases, and 12 bases lay between the germline ends. Per the germline V gene, CDR1 is SQVTM and CDR2 is ANQGSEA. The CDR3 is CSGSRASNEKLFF. CDR3 DNA: TGCAGCGGGAGCAGGGCCTCTAATGAAAAACTGTTTTTT.

J is TRBJ1-5 and V is TRBV6-1; D is perhaps TRBD1 (6 bases). V was pared by 3 bases and J by 2 bases, with 11 bases between. The CDR3 is 15 amino acids. CDR1 and CDR2 from the germline V gene are MNHNS and SASEGT. CDR3 loop: CASSEQGSRNQPQHF. CDR3 in DNA: TGTGCCAGCAGTGAGCAGGGGTCTCGCAATCAGCCCCAGCATTTT.

V is TRBV5-1 and J is TRBJ2-2; weak D call: TRBD1 (6 bases). This CDR3 is 15 amino acids long. Germline V gives CDR1 SGHRS, CDR2 YFSETQ. V dropped 4 bases and J dropped 1 base, with 11 bases sitting between them. The CDR3 loop reads CASSRKQGNTGELFF. CDR3 nucleotides: TGCGCCAGCAGCCGGAAACAGGGGAACACCGGGGAGCTGTTTTTT. Drawing the rest from reference TRBV5-1 and TRBJ2-2, the complete variable domain is KAGVTQTPRYLIKTRGQQVTLSCSPISGHRSVSWYQQTPGQGLQFLFEYFSETQRNKGNFPGRFSGRQFSNSRSEMNVSTLELGDSALYLCASSRKQGNTGELFFGEGSRLTVL.

This rearrangement joins TRBV15 to TRBJ1-2; 10 bases match TRBD1. J gave up 6 bases and V 6 bases, and 7 bases lay outside the gene matches. In germline, CDR1 is LNHNV, CDR2 YYDKDF (reference sequence). The CDR3 is made up of 14 amino acids. In DNA, the CDR3 is TGTGCCACCAGAAGTACCGGGACAGGGGATGGCTACACCTTC. Translating gives CATRSTGTGDGYTF.

This clone was observed once. This chain connects TRBV7-9 to TRBJ2-7; 7 bases are shared with TRBD2. The germline gives CDR1 SEHNR, CDR2 FQNEAQ (reference sequence). The V and J ends lost 1 base and 3 bases, in that order; junction bases with no gene match: 0. This CDR3 region has 13 residues. The CDR3 region has the DNA TGTGCCAGCAGCTTAGGGGACTACTACGAGCAGTACTTC. Its translation: CASSLGDYYEQYF.

The chain joins TRBV6-2 or TRBV6-3 to TRBJ1-5; D gene unclear. With 4 bases removed from V and 5 bases from J, the gap between germline ends came to 6 bases. Germline V CDR1 and CDR2: MNHEY, SVGEGT. This CDR3 comprises 12 residues. CDR3 nucleotide sequence: TGTGCCAGCAGTTGGGCTGATCAGCCCCAGCATTTT. Protein product: CASSWADQPQHF.